These 7 T cell receptor beta chains were all obtained from the same sample, sequenced in a study of blood T cell repertoires in COVID-19. The table came from immunoSEQ multiplex PCR; TCRdb's copy has only in-frame clones and leaves some out. The table lists fewer than 60,000 clones, 75% to 90% of them singletons. Sequencing was carried out using peripheral blood. All receptors come from a human donor with acute or convalescent COVID-19. The donor label of this sample is uncertain.

The gene calls are TRBV7-2 and TRBJ2-5; the D gene is possibly TRBD2 (5 bases). Between the trimmed V and J ends, which lost 5 bases and 3 bases, there was a span of 13 bases. The germline V gene has CDR1 SGHTA and CDR2 FQGNSA. This CDR3 spans 14 amino acids. The CDR3 DNA is TGTGCCAGCAGCCTGGACTTGAGGAAAGAGACCCAGTACTTC. It translates to CASSLDLRKETQYF.

This clone was seen a single time. The rearrangement links TRBV28 to TRBJ1-1; D is unresolved. Trimming removed 1 base at V and 3 bases at J, with 3 bases between. In germline, CDR1 is MDHEN, CDR2 SYDVKM. This CDR3 is built from 12 residues. The CDR3 protein is CASSLSDTEAFF. The CDR3 DNA reads as TGTGCCAGCAGTTTATCGGACACTGAAGCTTTCTTT.

CDR3 in amino acids: CASLRSGAGDTQYF. As DNA, the CDR3 is TGTGCCAGCCTGCGGTCGGGTGCGGGAGATACGCAGTATTTT. The chain employs TRBV6-6 and TRBJ2-3; TRBD2 might be the D (5 bases). Trimming cost V 8 bases and J 5 bases, with 17 bases left between them. The CDR3 is 14 amino acids. Germline V gene sequence: CDR1 MNHNY, CDR2 SVGAGI (reference sequence).

This clone was seen only once. V usage is TRBV28 and J usage is TRBJ1-1; TRBD1 might be the D (6 bases). This CDR3 region has 17 residues. The germline V and J ends were trimmed by 3 bases and 0 bases, with 17 bases remaining between them. Looked up from germline, CDR1 is MDHEN and CDR2 is SYDVKM. In DNA form, the CDR3 reads TGTGCCAGCAGTTTGAGATCGACAGGATTTATGAACACTGAAGCTTTCTTT. It encodes CASSLRSTGFMNTEAFF.

On this clone: The junction departs from the called germline gene at one end, perhaps through a read error. The V call is TRBV7-7, the J call TRBJ2-2; 7 bases fit TRBD2. This CDR3 is built from 15 residues. Germline loops: CDR1 SSHAT, CDR2 FNYEAQ (reference sequence). The CDR3 DNA follows: TGTGCTAGCAGCTTAGGGACTATAGGCACCGGGGAGCTGTTTTTT. Protein sequence: CASSLGTIGTGELFF.

The rearrangement joins TRBV6-5 to TRBJ1-2; TRBD1 aligns across 7 bases. Trimming cost V 6 bases and J 4 bases; bases outside gene matches: 11. This CDR3 region has 15 residues. CDR1 MNHEY and CDR2 SVGAGI come from the germline V gene. DNA for the CDR3: TGTGCCAGCAGGGGGACCCGACAGGGATCCTATGGCTACACCTTC. This translates into CASRGTRQGSYGYTF.

The V and J genes are TRBV7-8 and TRBJ1-2, with D perhaps TRBD1 (6 bases). V lost 5 bases to trimming and J lost 4 bases, with 14 bases between them. The germline CDR1 and CDR2 sequences are SGHVS and FQNEAQ. The CDR3 extends over 14 amino acids. In nucleotides, the CDR3 is TGTGCCAGCAGCGCTACCGGGACACTCTATGGCTACACCTTC. This codes for CASSATGTLYGYTF.